A single T cell receptor beta chain is shown here with its context. Germline V lookup: CDR1 SGHTA, CDR2 FQGTGA. V lost 5 bases and J 6 bases, leaving 13 bases between the germline ends. The CDR3 length is 14 residues. The sample belongs to a study of blood T cell repertoires in COVID-19. Study-wide background: Material from acute and convalescent COVID-19 was sourced from the United States, Italy and Spain. In each case, the material was cDNA or gDNA derived from T cells, B-cell-depleted T cells, or PBMCs.

Methods used by the authors: Estimation of nucleated cell counts was performed using reference gene primer amplification. This table comes from immunoSEQ multiplex PCR, and its TCRdb copy is limited to in-frame clones, with some not included. V, J and clone size reflect that table, while D and trimming were determined from the DNA. The sample holds about 240,000 clones; roughly four fifths are singletons and the top ten take roughly 8%. The TCR comes from a woman of 80 years or more with COVID-19, enrolled during active disease. The J gene is TRBJ2-2, the V gene TRBV7-3; weak D call: TRBD2 (5 bases). Sequences were obtained from peripheral blood. The CDR3 nucleotides read TGTGCCAGCAGCCCCGGGGAGCCCCCCGGGGAGCTGTTTTTT. Protein product: CASSPGEPPGELFF.